Each of the 31 T cell receptor beta chains below was sequenced from the same sample in a study of OX40 agonist ivuxolimab in advanced cancers. Libraries were prepared by immunoSEQ multiplex PCR; TCRdb keeps only in-frame clonotypes and omits some of them. Among roughly 25,000 clones listed, around 67% were seen once. The sequenced sample was CD4+ or CD8+ T cells sorted from blood, obtained in a trial of the OX40 agonist ivuxolimab. These receptors were obtained from an adult with an advanced solid tumor such as melanoma, head and neck, liver or kidney cancer.

This clone appeared once. The chain has TRBV11-3 and TRBJ2-5; 12 bases are shared with TRBD2. Trimming cost V 5 bases and J 5 bases; bases outside gene matches: 12. The V gene's germline CDR1 is SGHNT and CDR2 YENEEA. The length of the CDR3 is 17 residues. CDR3 coding DNA: TGTGCCAGCAGCCCTAGCGGGGGGGCAGAGTATCGGGAGACCCAGTACTTC. It codes for CASSPSGGAEYRETQYF.

The CDR3: CASSERVGPEDTQYF. In nucleotides, the CDR3 is TGTGCCAGCAGTGAAAGGGTGGGGCCGGAAGATACGCAGTATTTT. The chain combines TRBV25-1 with TRBJ2-3; weak D call: TRBD1 (5 bases). V gave up 2 bases and J gave up 5 bases, with 14 bases separating them. CDR1 is MGHDK and CDR2 is SYGVNS in the germline V gene. This CDR3 is 15 amino acids long.

This clone was counted a single time. The chain has TRBV28 and TRBJ2-2; no firm D call. This CDR3 is built from 13 residues. The ends were cut back, 1 base at V and 4 bases at J, with 4 bases in the middle. Germline V gene data show CDR1 as MDHEN and CDR2 as SYDVKM. In DNA form, the CDR3 reads TGTGCCAGCAGTTTATTTCCCACCGGGGAGCTGTTTTTT. It encodes CASSLFPTGELFF. The full variable domain, completed using reference TRBV28 and TRBJ2-2, is DVKVTQSSRYLVKRTGEKVFLECVQDMDHENMFWYRQDPGLGLRLIYFSYDVKMKEKGDIPEGYSVSREKKERFSLILESASTNQTSMYLCASSLFPTGELFFGEGSRLTVL.

The chain uses TRBV7-9 and TRBJ1-6, with 8 bases identical to TRBD1. Germline CDR1 reads SEHNR; CDR2 reads FQNEAQ (reference sequence). The CDR3 consists of 14 residues. Germline trimming cut 1 base from V and 8 bases from J; bases unmatched to any gene: 1. This CDR3 is CASSLVQGDSPLHF. The CDR3 nucleotides read TGTGCCAGCAGCTTAGTACAGGGGGATTCACCCCTCCACTTT. The full variable domain, completed using reference TRBV7-9 and TRBJ1-6, is DTGVSQNPRHKITKRGQNVTFRCDPISEHNRLYWYRQTLGQGPEFLTYFQNEAQLEKSRLLSDRFSAERPKGSFSTLEIQRTEQGDSAMYLCASSLVQGDSPLHFGNGTRLTVT.

V and J are TRBV9 and TRBJ2-7; TRBD2 matches at 7 bases. CDR1 is SGDLS and CDR2 is YYNGEE in the germline V gene. The CDR3 sequence is 15 residues long. The V gene end was trimmed by 4 bases and the J gene end by 5 bases; junction bases not matched to a gene: 12. CDR3 protein: CASSPGEGRINEQYF. The CDR3 nucleotides read TGTGCCAGCAGCCCTGGGGAGGGGAGGATCAACGAGCAGTACTTC.

This clone has a handful of counts. The chain employs TRBV29-1 and TRBJ2-1; the match to TRBD1 covers 11 bases. CDR1 and CDR2 (germline): SQVTM, ANQGSEA. After removal of 4 bases from V and 4 bases from J, the junction contained 3 bases not matched to a gene. This CDR3 contains 14 residues. In nucleotides, the CDR3 is TGCAGCGTTGTAGGGACAGGGGGTTACAATGAGCAGTTCTTC. It yields the protein CSVVGTGGYNEQFF.

The chain recombines TRBV6-5 with TRBJ2-1, with 8 bases that match TRBD2. Germline V CDR1 and CDR2: MNHEY, SVGAGI. CDR3 length: 15 amino acids. V lost 8 bases and J lost 9; bases outside the gene matches: 15. CDR3 bases: TGTGCCAGCTCCCCCGGCGGGGGGCGCGAGGCTGAGCAGTTCTTC. The encoded protein is CASSPGGGREAEQFF.

This clone came up once. The chain is built from TRBV7-2 and TRBJ2-1; 9 bases align to TRBD1. Germline V gene data show CDR1 as SGHTA and CDR2 as FQGNSA. V lost 6 bases, J lost 2 bases, and 5 bases stayed unmatched. The CDR3 runs to 15 residues. The CDR3 is CASSPDRGTYNEQFF. The CDR3 bases are TGTGCCAGCAGTCCGGACAGGGGAACCTACAATGAGCAGTTCTTC.

The J gene is TRBJ2-7, the V gene TRBV6-5; D might be TRBD2 (5 bases). Germline CDR1 and CDR2: MNHEY and SVGAGI. The length of the CDR3 is 13 residues. V lost 5 bases, J lost 2 bases, and 10 bases lay in between. The CDR3 is CASSLFGTYEQYF. The CDR3 nucleotides are TGTGCCAGCAGTCTCTTCGGGACCTACGAGCAGTACTTC.

The chain links TRBV6-6 to TRBJ2-7; possibly TRBD1 for D (5 bases). Germline CDR1 reads MNHNY; CDR2 reads SVGAGI (reference sequence). The V gene lost 8 bases and the J gene lost 1 base, with 9 bases spanning the gap. This CDR3 is 12 amino acids long. The CDR3 sequence is CASATASYEQYF. For the CDR3, the DNA is TGTGCCAGCGCGACAGCTTCCTACGAGCAGTACTTC.

V usage is TRBV10-3 and J usage is TRBJ1-4, with TRBD1 as a possible D gene (6 bases). Trimming shortened V by 10 bases and J by 3 bases, and 12 bases separated the two germline ends. The CDR3 is 13 residues long. Per the germline V gene, CDR1 is ENHRY and CDR2 is SYGVKD. CDR3 protein: CATGGSANEKLFF. CDR3 nucleotides: TGTGCCACCGGGGGCAGCGCTAATGAAAAACTGTTTTTT.

The chain couples TRBV6-5 to TRBJ2-5; 8 positions agree with TRBD1. CDR1 is MNHEY and CDR2 is SVGAGI in the germline V gene. V shed 6 bases, J shed 3 bases, and the junction held 9 bases outside the gene matches. There are 15 residues in the CDR3. CDR3 bases: TGTGCCAGCAGATCTGCGACAGGGGTTGAAGAGACCCAGTACTTC. Translating it yields CASRSATGVEETQYF.

This clone was counted a single time. The chain is built from TRBV13 and TRBJ2-7; D unresolved. Germline CDR1 reads PRHDT; CDR2 reads FYEKMQ (reference sequence). Trimming pared 0 bases from V and 2 bases from J, leaving 11 bases between. CDR3 length equals 15 residues. In nucleotides, the CDR3 is TGTGCCAGCAGCTTAGGTCAAGGCTCGACCTACGAGCAGTACTTC. Protein product: CASSLGQGSTYEQYF.

This rearrangement joins TRBV4-2 to TRBJ2-5; TRBD2 matches at 16 bases. The ends lost 4 bases at V and 7 bases at J; junction bases unmatched: 9. The CDR3 spans 17 residues. From germline, CDR1 is LGHNA and CDR2 YNFKEQ. Written as DNA, the CDR3 is TGTGCCAGCAGCCCCTTGGGCGGGACTAGCGGGGGGGGGACCCAGTACTTC. This encodes CASSPLGGTSGGGTQYF.

The chain uses TRBV27 and TRBJ2-7; the match to TRBD2 covers 11 bases. J gave up 2 bases and V 6 bases, and 0 bases lay outside the gene matches. The CDR3 length is 13 residues. Germline V gene data show CDR1 as MNHEY and CDR2 as SMNVEV (reference sequence). The CDR3 DNA is TGTGCCAGCAGGACTAGCGGGGCCTACGAGCAGTACTTC. Translation gives CASRTSGAYEQYF.

The table lists this clone with a few counts. V gene TRBV6-1 combines with J gene TRBJ1-1; a weak D match, TRBD1 (5 bases). Trimming cost V 4 bases and J 12 bases, with 9 bases left between them. CDR3 length equals 10 residues. Germline CDR1 is MNHNS and CDR2 is SASEGT. DNA of the CDR3: TGTGCCAGCAGTGCAAGGGGCTCTTTCTTT. This translates into CASSARGSFF.

This CDR3 is CASSDRASNQPQHF. In nucleotides, the CDR3 is TGTGCCAGCAGTGACCGGGCCTCCAATCAGCCCCAGCATTTT. The J gene is TRBJ1-5, the V gene TRBV6-1; D not resolved. Germline V gene data show CDR1 as MNHNS and CDR2 as SASEGT. The germline V and J ends were trimmed by 3 bases and 3 bases, with 9 bases remaining between them. The length of the CDR3 is 14 residues.

The rearrangement links TRBV5-1 to TRBJ2-3; TRBD1 agrees at 8 bases. Unmatched junction bases numbered 5, after V lost 4 bases and J lost 1 base. This CDR3 spans 15 amino acids. Germline loops: CDR1 SGHRS, CDR2 YFSETQ. The CDR3 DNA reads as TGCGCCAGCAGCCCCGGACAGGGTGGCACAGATACGCAGTATTTT. This sequence encodes CASSPGQGGTDTQYF.

The chain carries TRBV9 and TRBJ2-7; D is possibly TRBD2 (6 bases). Trimming removed 4 bases at V and 5 bases at J, with 13 bases between. This CDR3 region has 13 residues. Germline lookup yields CDR1 SGDLS and CDR2 YYNGEE. CDR3 protein: CASSPRLGDEQYF. DNA of the CDR3: TGTGCCAGCAGCCCTCGACTAGGGGACGAGCAGTACTTC.

By frequency in the sample, this clone is medium-sized. The V and J genes are TRBV2 and TRBJ1-6, with D perhaps matching TRBD1 (5 bases). V lost 3 bases, J lost 9 bases, and 9 bases lay in between. CDR3 size: 13 residues. The germline V gene encodes CDR1 SNHLY and CDR2 FYNNEI. In nucleotides, the CDR3 is TGTGCCAGCAGTGACGCAGGGATTTCACCCCTCCACTTT. This translates into CASSDAGISPLHF.

This chain links TRBV2 with TRBJ1-1, with D tentatively TRBD1 (5 bases). Trimming removed 5 bases at V and 7 bases at J, with 17 bases between. CDR1 is SNHLY, CDR2 FYNNEI, per germline. The CDR3 is 14 amino acids. CDR3 DNA: TGTGCCAGCAGTCCCTACCGGACAACAGGTGAAGCTTTCTTT. It is translated as CASSPYRTTGEAFF. Supplemented by reference TRBV2 and TRBJ1-1, the full variable domain reads EPEVTQTPSHQVTQMGQEVILRCVPISNHLYFYWYRQILGQKVEFLVSFYNNEISEKSEIFDDQFSVERPDGSNFTLKIRSTKLEDSAMYFCASSPYRTTGEAFFGQGTRLTVV.

The chain is built from TRBV4-3 and TRBJ2-2; possibly TRBD1 or TRBD2 for D (6 bases each). V was trimmed by 0 bases and J by 10 bases, leaving 21 bases between them. This CDR3 is built from 17 residues. CDR1 and CDR2 (germline): LGHNA, YSLEER. The DNA for the CDR3 is TGCGCCAGCAGCCAAGATAGGTTCGAATGGGGGCGGGAGGAGCTGTTTTTT. Protein product: CASSQDRFEWGREELFF.

This clone appeared once. The chain uses TRBV7-2 and TRBJ2-7; D is uncertain. Germline V gene data show CDR1 as SGHTA and CDR2 as FQGNSA. V was pared by 5 bases and J by 4 bases, with 15 bases between. The CDR3 runs to 14 residues. CDR3 in DNA: TGTGCCAGCAGCCCGTCGGAACACCCTTACGAGCAGTACTTC. This translates into CASSPSEHPYEQYF.

This chain links TRBV2 with TRBJ2-5, with D perhaps TRBD2 (7 bases). There are 14 residues in the CDR3. The V end was cut by 6 bases, the J end by 2 bases, with 13 bases between. Germline CDR1 SNHLY, CDR2 FYNNEI. CDR3 bases: TGTGCCAGCAGAGTAGGGGGGGGGCAAGAGACCCAGTACTTC. Amino acids: CASRVGGGQETQYF.

By sample fraction, this clone is medium-sized. J is TRBJ1-2 and V is TRBV4-3, with 9 bases fitting TRBD1. Germline trimming cut 3 bases from V and 8 bases from J; bases unmatched to any gene: 10. The germline gives CDR1 LGHNA, CDR2 YSLEER. The CDR3 is 15 amino acids. The CDR3 reads CASSQGTGYRTGYTF. The CDR3 DNA follows: TGCGCCAGCAGCCAGGGGACAGGGTATCGGACCGGCTACACCTTC.

The rearrangement uses TRBV11-3 and TRBJ1-6, with D tentatively TRBD1 (5 bases). The V end lost 2 bases, the J end lost 8 bases, and 10 bases lay between the germline ends. CDR1 is SGHNT and CDR2 is YENEEA in the germline V gene. The CDR3 is 14 residues long. The CDR3 region is CASSLPGVYSPLHF. The CDR3 region has the DNA TGTGCCAGCAGCTTACCGGGGGTTTATTCACCCCTCCACTTT.

This rearrangement joins TRBV9 to TRBJ1-2; tentatively, D is TRBD1 (5 bases). This CDR3 has 14 amino acids. V dropped 5 bases and J dropped 3 bases, with 14 bases sitting between them. Germline assignment: CDR1 SGDLS and CDR2 YYNGEE. CDR3 bases: TGTGCCAGCAGTTCCGGGACTTACGACTATGGCTACACCTTC. Its protein is CASSSGTYDYGYTF.

The V gene is TRBV5-1, the J gene TRBJ2-3; tentative D call: TRBD2 (5 bases). This CDR3 is built from 17 residues. CDR1 is SGHRS, CDR2 YFSETQ, per germline. With 1 base removed from V and 1 base from J, the gap between germline ends came to 16 bases. This CDR3 is CASSLKPGSGRTDTQYF. The CDR3 region has the DNA TGCGCCAGCAGCTTGAAGCCGGGGAGCGGCCGCACAGATACGCAGTATTTT.

V gene TRBV27 combines with J gene TRBJ1-1, with 8 positions matching TRBD1. J gave up 6 bases and V 5 bases, and 11 bases lay outside the gene matches. The CDR3 totals 15 residues. Germline V gene lookup returns CDR1 MNHEY and CDR2 SMNVEV (reference sequence). The CDR3 here is CASSHSGQGGAEAFF. The CDR3 DNA reads as TGTGCCAGCAGTCACTCCGGACAGGGAGGAGCTGAAGCTTTCTTT.

This clone has a single count. The genes are TRBV7-9 and TRBJ2-3; 8 bases are shared with TRBD1. The germline V gene has CDR1 SEHNR and CDR2 FQNEAQ (reference sequence). Germline trimming cut 8 bases from V and 3 bases from J; bases unmatched to any gene: 19. CDR3 size: 18 residues. The CDR3 DNA sequence: TGTGCCAGCTCTACGACGCATACAGGGGGGTTTTGGACAGATACGCAGTATTTT. It yields the protein CASSTTHTGGFWTDTQYF.

With regard to this clone: This likely reflects a read error, since a far larger clone is one base away. V usage is TRBV29-1 and J usage is TRBJ1-6; D is unclear. This CDR3 is 14 amino acids long. Germline V gene data show CDR1 as SQVTM and CDR2 as ANQGSEA. V was cut by 5 bases and J by 10 bases, with 18 bases left in between. CDR3 nucleotides: TGCAGCGTTTCGCACGGAGGTTGGCTGTCACCCCTCCACTTT. Translated: CSVSHGGWLSPLHF.